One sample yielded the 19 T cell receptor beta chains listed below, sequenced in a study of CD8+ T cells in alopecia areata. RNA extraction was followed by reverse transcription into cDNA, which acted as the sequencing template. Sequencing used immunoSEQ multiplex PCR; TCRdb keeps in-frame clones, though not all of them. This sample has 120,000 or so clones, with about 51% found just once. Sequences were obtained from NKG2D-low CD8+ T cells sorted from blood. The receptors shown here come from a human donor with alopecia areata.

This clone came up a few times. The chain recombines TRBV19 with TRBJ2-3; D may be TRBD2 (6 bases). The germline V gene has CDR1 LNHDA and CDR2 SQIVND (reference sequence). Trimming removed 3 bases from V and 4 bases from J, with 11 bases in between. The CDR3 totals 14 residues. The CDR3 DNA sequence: TGTGCCAGTAGTATCTTTGGGGAGGCAGATACGCAGTATTTT. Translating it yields CASSIFGEADTQYF.

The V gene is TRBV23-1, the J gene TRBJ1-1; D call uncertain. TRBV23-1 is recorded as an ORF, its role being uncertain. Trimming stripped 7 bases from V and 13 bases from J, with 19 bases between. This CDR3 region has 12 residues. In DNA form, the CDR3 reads TGCGCCAGCACGACGGTTCGGAGCTTTTGTTTCTTT. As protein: CASTTVRSFCFF.

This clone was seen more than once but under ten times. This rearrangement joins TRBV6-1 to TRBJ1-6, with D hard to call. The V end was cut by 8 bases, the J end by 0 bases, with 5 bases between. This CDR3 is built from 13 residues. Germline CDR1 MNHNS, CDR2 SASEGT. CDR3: CASLGSYNSPLHF. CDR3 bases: TGTGCCAGCTTGGGCTCCTATAATTCACCCCTCCACTTT.

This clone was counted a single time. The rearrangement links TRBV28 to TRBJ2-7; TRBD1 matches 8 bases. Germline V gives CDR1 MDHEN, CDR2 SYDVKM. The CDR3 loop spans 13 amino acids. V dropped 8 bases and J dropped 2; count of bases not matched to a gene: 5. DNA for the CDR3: TGTGCCAGCGGAGCAGGGGGCCCCTACGAGCAGTACTTC. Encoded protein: CASGAGGPYEQYF. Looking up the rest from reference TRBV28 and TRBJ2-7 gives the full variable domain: DVKVTQSSRYLVKRTGEKVFLECVQDMDHENMFWYRQDPGLGLRLIYFSYDVKMKEKGDIPEGYSVSREKKERFSLILESASTNQTSMYLCASGAGGPYEQYFGPGTRLTVT.

The CDR3, as DNA: TGTGCCAGCAGTTCTGGTCGAGCCTACGAGCAGTACTTC. It codes for CASSSGRAYEQYF. The chain couples TRBV27 to TRBJ2-7; D gene ambiguous. V shed 4 bases and J shed 2 bases, with 9 bases lying between them. The CDR3 contains 13 residues. CDR1 MNHEY and CDR2 SMNVEV come from the germline V gene (reference sequence).

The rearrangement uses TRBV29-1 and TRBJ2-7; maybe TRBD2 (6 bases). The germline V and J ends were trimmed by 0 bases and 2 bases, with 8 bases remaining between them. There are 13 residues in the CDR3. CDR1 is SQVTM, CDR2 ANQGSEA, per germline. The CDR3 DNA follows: TGCAGCGTTGAAGATGGCGGGGCCTACGAGCAGTACTTC. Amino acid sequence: CSVEDGGAYEQYF.

The CDR3 loop is CSVDQENRGEQYF. The DNA for the CDR3 is TGCAGCGTTGATCAGGAAAACAGGGGCGAGCAGTACTTC. The V gene is TRBV29-1, the J gene TRBJ2-7; 7 bases match TRBD1. V shed 3 bases and J 6 bases; nucleotides not matched to a gene: 8. The germline V gene encodes CDR1 SQVTM and CDR2 ANQGSEA. The CDR3 extends over 13 amino acids.

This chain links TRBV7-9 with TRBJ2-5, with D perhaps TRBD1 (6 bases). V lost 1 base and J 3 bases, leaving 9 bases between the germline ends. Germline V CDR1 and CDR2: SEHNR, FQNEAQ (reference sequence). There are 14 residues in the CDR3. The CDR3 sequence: CASSLVNREETQYF. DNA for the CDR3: TGTGCCAGCAGCTTAGTCAACAGGGAAGAGACCCAGTACTTC.

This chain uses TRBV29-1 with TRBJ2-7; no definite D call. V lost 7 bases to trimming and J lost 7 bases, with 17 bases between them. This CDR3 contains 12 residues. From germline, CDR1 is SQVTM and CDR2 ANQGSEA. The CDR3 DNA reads TGCAGCGCCGAAACATCCCTACGTGAGCAGTACTTC. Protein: CSAETSLREQYF.

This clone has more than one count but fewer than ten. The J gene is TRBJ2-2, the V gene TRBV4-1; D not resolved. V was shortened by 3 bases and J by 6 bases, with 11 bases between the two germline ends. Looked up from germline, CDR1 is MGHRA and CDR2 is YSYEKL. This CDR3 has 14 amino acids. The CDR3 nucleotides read TGCGCCAGCAGCCAGGAATTAAGACCCGGGGAGCTGTTTTTT. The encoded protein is CASSQELRPGELFF.

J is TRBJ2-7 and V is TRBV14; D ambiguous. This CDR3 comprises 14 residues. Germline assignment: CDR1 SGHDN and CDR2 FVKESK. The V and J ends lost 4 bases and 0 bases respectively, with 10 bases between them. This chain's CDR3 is CASSPAYNSYEQYF. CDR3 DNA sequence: TGTGCCAGCAGCCCCGCCTATAACTCCTACGAGCAGTACTTC.

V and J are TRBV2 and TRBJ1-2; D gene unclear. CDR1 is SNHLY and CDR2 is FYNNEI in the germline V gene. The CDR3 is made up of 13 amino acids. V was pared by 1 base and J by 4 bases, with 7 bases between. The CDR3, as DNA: TGTGCCAGCAGTGAAGTGGGAAGCTATGGCTACACCTTC. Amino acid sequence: CASSEVGSYGYTF.

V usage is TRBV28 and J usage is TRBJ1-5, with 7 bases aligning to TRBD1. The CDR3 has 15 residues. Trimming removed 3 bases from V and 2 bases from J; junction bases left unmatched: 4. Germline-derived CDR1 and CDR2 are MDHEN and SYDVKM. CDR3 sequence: CASSFDRVGNQPQHF. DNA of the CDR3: TGTGCCAGCAGTTTTGACAGGGTGGGCAATCAGCCCCAGCATTTT.

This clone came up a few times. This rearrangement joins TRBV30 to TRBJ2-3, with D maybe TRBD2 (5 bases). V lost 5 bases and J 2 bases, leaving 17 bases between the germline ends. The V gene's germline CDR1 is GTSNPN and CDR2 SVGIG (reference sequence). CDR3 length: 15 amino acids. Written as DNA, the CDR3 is TGTGCCTGGGAGGGTGACGGAGGATACACAGATACGCAGTATTTT. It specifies CAWEGDGGYTDTQYF.

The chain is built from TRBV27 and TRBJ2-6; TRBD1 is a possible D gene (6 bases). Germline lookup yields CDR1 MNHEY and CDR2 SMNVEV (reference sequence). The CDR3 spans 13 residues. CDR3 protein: CATWGPGANVLTF. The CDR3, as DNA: TGTGCGACTTGGGGGCCGGGGGCCAACGTCCTGACTTTC.

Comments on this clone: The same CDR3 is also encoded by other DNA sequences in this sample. The CDR3 region is CASSYYNEQFF. Written as DNA, the CDR3 is TGTGCCAGCAGTTATTACAATGAGCAGTTCTTC. This sequence joins TRBV28 and TRBJ2-1; D unclear. V lost 4 bases, J lost 4 bases, and 2 bases lay in between. The CDR3 length is 11 residues. Germline CDR1 and CDR2: MDHEN and SYDVKM.

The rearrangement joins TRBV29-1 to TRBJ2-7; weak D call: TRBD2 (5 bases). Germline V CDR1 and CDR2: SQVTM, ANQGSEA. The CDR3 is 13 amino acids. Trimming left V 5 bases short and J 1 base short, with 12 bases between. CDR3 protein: CSVKNRGSYEQYF. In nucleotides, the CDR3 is TGCAGCGTTAAAAATCGGGGATCCTACGAGCAGTACTTC.

CDR3 in amino acids: CAWSVGHTYEQYF. The CDR3 DNA reads as TGTGCCTGGAGTGTAGGACATACCTACGAGCAGTACTTC. The rearrangement links TRBV30 to TRBJ2-7; a possible D gene is TRBD1 (5 bases). The CDR3 spans 13 residues. The V and J ends lost 0 bases and 2 bases respectively, with 8 bases between them. Germline CDR1 GTSNPN, CDR2 SVGIG (reference sequence).

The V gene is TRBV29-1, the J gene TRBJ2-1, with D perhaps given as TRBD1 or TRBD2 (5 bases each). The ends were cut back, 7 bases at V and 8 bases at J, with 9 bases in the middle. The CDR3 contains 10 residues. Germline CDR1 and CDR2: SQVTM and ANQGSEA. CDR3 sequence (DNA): TGCAGCGGGGGGATTGATGAGCAGTTCTTC. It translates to CSGGIDEQFF.